This TCR beta chain was sequenced for a study of blood T cell repertoires in COVID-19. Generated by immunoSEQ multiplex PCR, the TCRdb table keeps only in-frame clones and is missing some. There are some 400,000 clones in the sample; 81% occur only once, and 0.85% to 1.2% lies in the top ten. This CDR3 is built from 15 residues. In germline, CDR1 is MNHEY, CDR2 SVGAGI. Trimming stripped 6 bases from V and 2 bases from J, with 16 bases between. This clone appeared a single time. Sequencing used peripheral blood. The chain employs TRBV6-5 and TRBJ1-1, with a tentative D call TRBD1 (6 bases). This clonotype was obtained from a human donor with acute or convalescent COVID-19. The donor label of this sample is uncertain. The CDR3 DNA reads as TGTGCCAGCAGCCCAACAGGGCCCCGTAACACTGAAGCTTTCTTT. Amino acid sequence: CASSPTGPRNTEAFF.